This TCR beta chain emerged from a study of patients and donors after allogeneic stem cell transplantation (dated by TCRdb to about 2020). The junction carries 11 bases between V and J, which are trimmed by 6 bases and 0 bases respectively. Spanning cysteine to phenylalanine, the CDR3 consists of 14 amino acids. Only the CDR3 DNA stays, 42 bases, in frame from base 1. Taken from the germline V gene (reference sequence), the CDR1 and CDR2 loops are DFQATT and SNEGSKA. Concerning this clonotype: Its antigen is not yet known. One base away there is no much larger clone; base qualities are not given.

The receptor library was made with RT-PCR. Sequencer: NextSeq 550. The raw public reads went through TCRdb reprocessing: fastp at Q25, MiXCR clone calling, in-frame beta chains kept. Entries that share a CDR3 protein sequence are merged under the most common genes and DNA. This sample gives about 200,000 distinct CDR3 sequences in total; more than 35% of them show up just once. The top ten hold 11% of the sample. This sequence uses TRBV20-1 and TRBJ2-2, with TRBD2 tentatively as D gene (6 bases match). Sequencing used blood, either unsorted or a sorted T cell fraction (not recorded which). The source is a human donor who was either an allogeneic HSCT recipient or a stem cell or donor lymphocyte infusion donor (not recorded which). It is not recorded whose cells these are; they may come from a transplant donor. The DNA sequence is as follows: TGCAGTGCGAGGGAGGATTCGAACACCGGGGAGCTGTTTTTT. It codes for CSAREDSNTGELFF.